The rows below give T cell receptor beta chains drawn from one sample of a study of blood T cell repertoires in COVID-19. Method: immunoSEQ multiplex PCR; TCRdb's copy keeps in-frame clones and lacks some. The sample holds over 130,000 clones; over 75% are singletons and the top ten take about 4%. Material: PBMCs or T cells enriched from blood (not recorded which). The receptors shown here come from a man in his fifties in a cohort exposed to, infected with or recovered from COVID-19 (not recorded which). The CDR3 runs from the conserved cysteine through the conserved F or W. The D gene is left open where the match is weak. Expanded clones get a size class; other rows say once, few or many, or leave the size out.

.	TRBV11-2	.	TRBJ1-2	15	CASSLESRGHYGYTF	TGTGCCAGCAGCTTAGAAAGTAGAGGCCACTATGGCTACACCTTC
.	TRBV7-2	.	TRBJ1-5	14	CASSLRQLNQPQHF	TGTGCCAGCAGTCTTCGACAGCTCAATCAGCCCCAGCATTTT
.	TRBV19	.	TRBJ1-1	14	CASSAQTQNTEAFF	TGTGCCAGTAGTGCCCAAACTCAGAACACTGAAGCTTTCTTT
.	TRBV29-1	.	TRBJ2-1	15	CSVEGTPGSYNEQFF	TGCAGCGTTGAAGGGACCCCGGGATCATACAATGAGCAGTTCTTC
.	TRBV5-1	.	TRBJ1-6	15	CASSLVAGKETPLHF	TGCGCCAGCAGCTTGGTGGCAGGGAAGGAGACACCCCTCCACTTT
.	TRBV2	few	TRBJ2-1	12	CASRDYYNEQFF	TGTGCCAGCAGGGACTACTACAATGAGCAGTTCTTC
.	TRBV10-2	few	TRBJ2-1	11	CASSSGGEQFF	TGCGCCAGCAGCTCAGGAGGTGAGCAGTTCTTC
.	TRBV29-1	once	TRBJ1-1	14	CSVGQKNLNTEAFF	TGCAGCGTTGGCCAGAAGAATCTGAACACTGAAGCTTTCTTT
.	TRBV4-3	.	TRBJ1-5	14	CASSQYNSNQPQHF	TGCGCCAGCAGCCAATACAATAGCAATCAGCCCCAGCATTTT
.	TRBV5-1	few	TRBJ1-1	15	CASSFTQTGNTEAFF	TGCGCCAGCAGCTTCACACAGACAGGGAACACTGAAGCTTTCTTT
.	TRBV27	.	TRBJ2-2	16	CASSLTYYTRGGELFF	TGTGCCAGCAGTTTAACCTATTATACACGAGGGGGGGAGCTGTTTTTT
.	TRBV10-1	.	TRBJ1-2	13	CASSAGLDYGYTF	TGCGCCAGCAGTGCAGGATTAGACTATGGCTACACCTTC
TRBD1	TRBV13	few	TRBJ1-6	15	CASSLGQGLYSPLHF	TGTGCCAGCAGCTTGGGACAGGGTTTATATTCACCCCTCCACTTT
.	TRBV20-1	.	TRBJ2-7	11	CSASGSHEQYF	TGCAGTGCTAGCGGGAGCCACGAGCAGTACTTC
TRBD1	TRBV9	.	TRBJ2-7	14	CASSVGDSAYEQYF	TGTGCCAGCAGCGTAGGGGACAGTGCCTACGAGCAGTACTTC
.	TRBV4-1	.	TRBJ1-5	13	CASSGQSNQPQHF	TGCGCCAGCTCTGGACAGAGCAATCAGCCCCAGCATTTT
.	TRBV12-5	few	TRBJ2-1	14	CASGHGRVIDEQFF	TGTGCTAGTGGGCACGGCAGGGTAATCGATGAGCAGTTCTTC
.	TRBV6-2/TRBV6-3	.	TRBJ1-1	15	CASSYSIAGNTEAFF	TGTGCCAGCAGTTACTCGATAGCCGGGAACACTGAAGCTTTCTTT
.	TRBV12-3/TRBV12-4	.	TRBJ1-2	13	CASSFPGSYGYTF	TGTGCCAGCAGTTTTCCGGGGTCCTATGGCTACACCTTC
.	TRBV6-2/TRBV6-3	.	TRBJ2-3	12	CASSTPGDTQYF	TGTGCCAGCAGTACACCAGGGGATACGCAGTATTTT
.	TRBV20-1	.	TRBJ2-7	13	CSASSGQPYEQYF	TGCAGTGCTAGTAGCGGACAGCCCTACGAGCAGTACTTC
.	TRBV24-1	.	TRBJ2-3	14	CATSDPGSTDTQYF	TGTGCCACCAGTGATCCGGGGAGCACAGATACGCAGTATTTT
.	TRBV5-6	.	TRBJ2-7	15	CASSPQQAMGYEQYF	TGTGCCAGCAGCCCTCAACAGGCCATGGGATACGAGCAGTACTTC
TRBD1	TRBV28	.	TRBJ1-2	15	CASSGSTGFVSGYTF	TGTGCCAGCAGTGGATCGACAGGGTTTGTGAGTGGCTACACCTTC
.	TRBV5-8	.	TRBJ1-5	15	CASTPPRNSNQPQHF	TGTGCCAGCACCCCGCCGAGGAATAGCAATCAGCCCCAGCATTTT
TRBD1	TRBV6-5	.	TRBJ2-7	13	CASRPGQGYEQYF	TGTGCCAGCAGGCCGGGACAGGGCTACGAGCAGTACTTC
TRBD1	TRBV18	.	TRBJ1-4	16	CASSLATGATNEKLFF	TGTGCCAGCTCATTAGCAACAGGGGCAACTAATGAAAAACTGTTTTTT
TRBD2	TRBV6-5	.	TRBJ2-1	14	CASSYSGGGNEQFF	TGTGCCAGCAGTTACTCGGGCGGGGGCAATGAGCAGTTCTTC
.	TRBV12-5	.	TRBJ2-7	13	CASGLETTYEQYF	TGTGCTAGTGGTTTGGAAACAACGTACGAGCAGTACTTC
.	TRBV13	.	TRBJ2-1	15	CASSPRTLGSNEQFF	TGTGCCAGCAGCCCCCGGACTTTGGGGTCCAATGAGCAGTTCTTC
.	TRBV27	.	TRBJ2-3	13	CASRGRGTDTQYF	TGTGCCAGTAGAGGGCGGGGCACAGATACGCAGTATTTT
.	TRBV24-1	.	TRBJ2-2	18	CATSDPVWGRGNTGELFF	TGTGCCACCAGTGACCCGGTGTGGGGCAGGGGGAACACCGGGGAGCTGTTTTTT
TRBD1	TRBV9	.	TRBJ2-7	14	CASSVGDRADEQYF	TGTGCCAGCAGCGTAGGAGACAGGGCCGACGAGCAGTACTTC
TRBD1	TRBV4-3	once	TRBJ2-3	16	CASSQGTGGGTDTQYF	TGCGCCAGCAGCCAGGGGACAGGGGGCGGCACAGATACGCAGTATTTT
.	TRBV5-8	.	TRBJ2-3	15	CASSSKRVSTDTQYF	TGTGCCAGCAGCTCCAAGCGGGTCAGCACAGATACGCAGTATTTT
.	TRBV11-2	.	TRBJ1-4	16	CASSPPGLPEEEKLFF	TGTGCCAGCAGCCCCCCAGGTCTCCCGGAGGAAGAAAAACTGTTTTTT